This passage covers 28 T cell receptor beta chains from one sample sequenced in a study of shared clonotypes between healthy human individuals. Sequenced by immunoSEQ multiplex PCR; TCRdb stores in-frame clones only, minus some. The sample includes 550,000 to 700,000 clones, 60% to 75% of them seen just once. Input material: memory CD4+ T cells sorted from blood. Subset reported: CD45RA-negative fraction. These TCRs come from a woman between 25 and 40 years old in good health.

This clone was found a few times. This chain connects TRBV27 to TRBJ2-7; 8 positions agree with TRBD2. This CDR3 is 15 amino acids long. Trimming removed 2 bases from V and 3 bases from J; junction bases left unmatched: 6. Germline V gene sequence: CDR1 MNHEY, CDR2 SMNVEV (reference sequence). CDR3 DNA sequence: TGTGCCAGCAGTTTAGTAAGCGGGAGTGTCTACGAGCAGTACTTC. Translating it yields CASSLVSGSVYEQYF.

V usage is TRBV19 and J usage is TRBJ2-4; a weak D match, TRBD2 (6 bases). Germline V gene data show CDR1 as LNHDA and CDR2 as SQIVND (reference sequence). V gave up 6 bases and J gave up 3 bases, with 15 bases separating them. CDR3 length: 15 amino acids. CDR3 nucleotides: TGTGCCAGTAGAACCCGGGGGATAAGCAAAAACATTCAGTACTTC. Its protein is CASRTRGISKNIQYF.

V usage is TRBV6-5 and J usage is TRBJ2-1; D call uncertain. The germline gives CDR1 MNHEY, CDR2 SVGAGI. The CDR3 consists of 12 residues. With 5 bases removed from V and 4 bases from J, the gap between germline ends came to 6 bases. The CDR3 reads CASSRRYNEQFF. The CDR3 DNA follows: TGTGCCAGCAGTCGGCGGTACAATGAGCAGTTCTTC.

The chain has TRBV27 and TRBJ2-1; D perhaps matches TRBD1 (5 bases). The V end was cut by 5 bases, the J end by 3 bases, with 14 bases between. This CDR3 has 15 residues. CDR1 and CDR2 from the germline V gene are MNHEY and SMNVEV (reference sequence). The CDR3 spells CASSQPGMSYNEQFF. The DNA for the CDR3 is TGTGCCAGCAGTCAACCAGGGATGAGCTACAATGAGCAGTTCTTC.

The sample holds many counts of this clone. The chain has TRBV20-1 and TRBJ2-1; the D is unclear. The CDR3 extends over 11 amino acids. Between the trimmed V and J ends, which lost 7 bases and 5 bases, there was a span of 9 bases. Germline CDR1 reads DFQATT; CDR2 reads SNEGSKA (reference sequence). CDR3 protein: CSEKRDNEQFF. CDR3 bases: TGCAGTGAAAAACGGGACAATGAGCAGTTCTTC.

This clone was picked up one time. The chain joins TRBV28 to TRBJ2-7; maybe TRBD2 (6 bases). This CDR3 is built from 14 residues. V gave up 3 bases and J gave up 7 bases, with 16 bases separating them. Germline CDR1 is MDHEN and CDR2 is SYDVKM. DNA of the CDR3: TGTGCCAGCAGTTTCGGGGGAGAGGTAAGAGAGCAGTACTTC. It specifies CASSFGGEVREQYF.

The gene calls are TRBV27 and TRBJ1-5; D is undetermined. The germline V and J ends were trimmed by 3 bases and 0 bases, with 18 bases remaining between them. This CDR3 contains 18 residues. Per germline, CDR1 MNHEY and CDR2 SMNVEV (reference sequence). CDR3 DNA sequence: TGTGCCAGCAGTTTCAGGTCGGTAAAGGGCGATAGCAATCAGCCCCAGCATTTT. Translated: CASSFRSVKGDSNQPQHF.

This clone came up once. The V and J genes are TRBV5-4 and TRBJ1-4; TRBD1 might be the D (6 bases). The CDR3 consists of 14 residues. V was shortened by 0 bases and J by 6 bases, with 9 bases between the two germline ends. CDR1 is SGHNT and CDR2 is YYREEE in the germline V gene (reference sequence). CDR3 protein: CASSLAKGDEKLFF. The CDR3 DNA is TGTGCCAGCAGCTTGGCGAAGGGGGATGAAAAACTGTTTTTT. The entire variable domain, with the rest obtained from reference TRBV5-4 and TRBJ1-4, is as follows: ETGVTQSPTHLIKTRGQQVTLRCSSQSGHNTVSWYQQALGQGPQFIFQYYREEENGRGNFPPRFSGLQFPNYSSELNVNALELDDSALYLCASSLAKGDEKLFFGSGTQLSVL.

This chain joins TRBV5-4 and TRBJ2-7; D is perhaps TRBD2 (6 bases). V was cut by 0 bases and J by 2 bases, with 15 bases left in between. Germline V gene lookup returns CDR1 SGHNT and CDR2 YYREEE (reference sequence). The CDR3 is 16 amino acids. The CDR3 sequence: CASSLDGGGSAYEQYF. DNA for the CDR3: TGTGCCAGCAGCTTGGACGGGGGAGGTAGCGCCTACGAGCAGTACTTC.

The table lists this clone with many counts. The rearrangement uses TRBV19 and TRBJ1-4, with 7 bases identical to TRBD1. CDR3 length: 16 residues. Germline V gene lookup returns CDR1 LNHDA and CDR2 SQIVND (reference sequence). After removal of 3 bases from V and 3 bases from J, the junction contained 7 bases not matched to a gene. CDR3 in DNA: TGTGCCAGTAGTATGGGCAGGGGGTTCCCTAATGAAAAACTGTTTTTT. This translates into CASSMGRGFPNEKLFF.

The table lists this clone with many counts. The chain joins TRBV4-2 to TRBJ2-4; TRBD2 aligns across 14 bases. The CDR3 consists of 17 residues. Germline CDR1 reads LGHNA; CDR2 reads YNFKEQ. J lost 4 bases, V lost 2 bases, and 4 bases had no gene match. CDR3 sequence (DNA): TGTGCCAGCAGCCAAACTTGGACTAGCGGGGGGAAAAACATTCAGTACTTC. It encodes CASSQTWTSGGKNIQYF.

The CDR3 DNA sequence: TGCGCCAGCAGTGTCAGCGGGGACACCGGGGAGCTGTTTTTT. Protein product: CASSVSGDTGELFF. The chain joins TRBV10-1 to TRBJ2-2, with 7 positions matching TRBD2. The V segment lost 4 bases and the J segment 3 bases; nucleotides outside the gene matches: 2. Germline-derived CDR1 and CDR2 are WNHNN and SYGVQD (reference sequence). The CDR3 has 14 amino acids.

V is TRBV28 and J is TRBJ1-4; no definite D call. Trimming took 7 bases from V and 5 from J, leaving 17 bases between them. In germline, CDR1 is MDHEN, CDR2 SYDVKM. The CDR3 spans 15 residues. The CDR3 nucleotides read TGTGCCAGCACCAAAAGTCACAGAAGAAATGAAAAACTGTTTTTT. This encodes CASTKSHRRNEKLFF.

The chain carries TRBV4-1 and TRBJ1-2; no reliable D call. The germline V gene has CDR1 MGHRA and CDR2 YSYEKL. This CDR3 is built from 15 residues. V lost 0 bases, J lost 5 bases, and 13 bases lay in between. DNA for the CDR3: TGCGCCAGCAGCCAAGAAGAGGTCCGACATTATGGCTACACCTTC. Encoded protein: CASSQEEVRHYGYTF.

This chain connects TRBV4-1 to TRBJ2-5, with D perhaps assigned TRBD1 or TRBD2 (5 bases each). The CDR3 is 16 amino acids. With 0 bases removed from V and 5 bases from J, the gap between germline ends came to 16 bases. Germline-derived CDR1 and CDR2 are MGHRA and YSYEKL. CDR3: CASSQDKVGVWETQYF. The CDR3 DNA sequence: TGCGCCAGCAGCCAAGATAAAGTGGGGGTTTGGGAGACCCAGTACTTC.

The genes are TRBV10-2 and TRBJ1-2, with a tentative D call TRBD1 (6 bases). Germline V gene sequence: CDR1 WSHSY, CDR2 SAAADI. The V end lost 2 bases, the J end lost 7 bases, and 17 bases lay between the germline ends. CDR3 length equals 15 residues. The CDR3 sequence is CASSEGEGEWSGYTF. The CDR3 DNA is TGCGCCAGCAGTGAGGGGGAGGGGGAGTGGTCTGGCTACACCTTC.

The rearrangement uses TRBV28 and TRBJ1-1; D uncertain. V lost 7 bases to trimming and J lost 2 bases, with 14 bases between them. This CDR3 comprises 14 residues. Germline CDR1 and CDR2: MDHEN and SYDVKM. This CDR3 reads CASNTTPLNTEAFF. CDR3 bases: TGTGCCAGCAACACGACTCCCTTAAACACTGAAGCTTTCTTT.

The chain has TRBV10-3 and TRBJ1-5, with TRBD1 as a possible D gene (6 bases). V lost 6 bases to trimming and J lost 2 bases, with 11 bases between them. The CDR3 loop spans 14 amino acids. The V gene's germline CDR1 is ENHRY and CDR2 SYGVKD. CDR3 nucleotide sequence: TGTGCCATCAGCCTACAGGGAGGCAATCAGCCCCAGCATTTT. It yields the protein CAISLQGGNQPQHF.

The rearrangement links TRBV6-6 to TRBJ2-7; possibly TRBD1 or TRBD2 for D (5 bases each). The CDR3 extends over 14 amino acids. The germline V gene encodes CDR1 MNHNY and CDR2 SVGAGI (reference sequence). V gave up 2 bases and J gave up 3 bases, with 11 bases separating them. DNA of the CDR3: TGTGCCAGCAGTTACCGGGACGGAGACTACGAGCAGTACTTC. This translates into CASSYRDGDYEQYF.

For the CDR3, the DNA is TGTGCCACCAGCAGCGGCCTGGGGCATACGCAGTATTTT. It codes for CATSSGLGHTQYF. J is TRBJ2-3 and V is TRBV15, with D possibly TRBD1 on 5 matching bases. This CDR3 contains 13 residues. Trimming removed 3 bases at V and 7 bases at J, with 11 bases between. Germline loops: CDR1 LNHNV, CDR2 YYDKDF (reference sequence).

The chain combines TRBV28 with TRBJ2-5; D gene unclear. Germline loops: CDR1 MDHEN, CDR2 SYDVKM. There are 14 residues in the CDR3. Deletions cut 8 bases from V and 5 bases from J, with 18 bases between. CDR3 DNA sequence: TGTGCCAGCGCATACGCCGGGCAGGTGGAGACCCAGTACTTC. It is translated as CASAYAGQVETQYF.

The chain links TRBV27 to TRBJ2-1; 10 nucleotides agree with TRBD2. The germline gives CDR1 MNHEY, CDR2 SMNVEV (reference sequence). The CDR3 extends over 17 amino acids. With 6 bases clipped from V and 5 bases from J, the junction kept 13 bases outside the gene matches. The CDR3 region is CASSGNAWTSGDNEQFF. The CDR3 DNA reads as TGTGCCAGCAGCGGAAACGCTTGGACTAGCGGCGACAATGAGCAGTTCTTC.

J is TRBJ2-1 and V is TRBV25-1; 9 positions agree with TRBD2. Per the germline V gene, CDR1 is MGHDK and CDR2 is SYGVNS. The CDR3 runs 16 residues. Trimming at V came to 4 bases and at J to 7 bases, leaving 11 bases not matched to a gene. The CDR3 protein is CASSGVIAGVRNEQFF. CDR3 DNA sequence: TGTGCCAGCAGTGGGGTGATAGCGGGAGTTCGGAATGAGCAGTTCTTC.

The CDR3 DNA reads as TGTGCCAGCAGGTCCACAGGGTCGAACACTGAAGCTTTCTTT. Translation gives CASRSTGSNTEAFF. The chain is built from TRBV28 and TRBJ1-1; tentatively, D is TRBD1 (6 bases). V gave up 6 bases and J gave up 1 base, with 12 bases separating them. CDR1 is MDHEN and CDR2 is SYDVKM in the germline V gene. The CDR3 loop spans 14 amino acids.

In the case of this clone: The same CDR3 also results from other DNA sequences found in this sample. The V call is TRBV11-3, the J call TRBJ1-3, with D possibly being TRBD1 (5 bases). The V gene lost 4 bases and the J gene lost 0 bases, with 10 bases spanning the gap. This CDR3 comprises 15 residues. Germline V CDR1 and CDR2: SGHNT, YENEEA. The CDR3 region is CASSSGTHSGNTIYF. The DNA for the CDR3 is TGTGCCAGCAGCTCCGGGACTCACTCTGGAAACACCATATATTTT.

The V and J genes are TRBV6-4 and TRBJ2-7; D uncertain. Looked up from germline, CDR1 is MRHNA and CDR2 is SNTAGT. The V and J ends lost 4 bases and 1 base respectively, with 2 bases between them. There are 11 residues in the CDR3. As DNA, the CDR3 is TGTGCCAGCAGTGTTTCCTACGAGCAGTACTTC. Translated: CASSVSYEQYF.

The chain is built from TRBV27 and TRBJ2-1, with 15 positions matching TRBD2. The CDR3 runs 15 residues. Losses at the gene ends were 5 bases for V and 10 bases for J; bases not matched to a gene: 6. Germline V gene sequence: CDR1 MNHEY, CDR2 SMNVEV (reference sequence). Written as DNA, the CDR3 is TGTGCCAGCAGTAATAGGGGACTAGCGGGGGGAGAGCAGTTCTTC. Amino acid sequence: CASSNRGLAGGEQFF.

A few counts support this clone. The gene calls are TRBV30 and TRBJ1-2; a possible D gene is TRBD1 (5 bases). V dropped 2 bases and J dropped 4 bases, with 23 bases sitting between them. The CDR3 sequence is 17 residues long. CDR1 and CDR2 from the germline V gene are GTSNPN and SVGIG (reference sequence). CDR3 residues: CAWSPHFSGDQGYGYTF. Written as DNA, the CDR3 is TGTGCCTGGAGTCCCCACTTCTCGGGGGATCAGGGCTATGGCTACACCTTC.